This T cell receptor beta chain emerged from a study of T cell responses to AZD1222 COVID-19 vaccine. Measured with immunoSEQ multiplex PCR; TCRdb has only the in-frame clones, and not every one. The sample includes some 180,000 clones, roughly nine tenths of them seen just once. This clone was detected only once. What it binds is unknown. Study-wide points: Breadth and depth of Spike-specific TCRs rose after two AZD1222 doses. Clonal diversity was possibly underestimated; the donors were predominantly white British and more often female.

The sequence was collected from an adult who received the AZD1222 COVID-19 vaccine. Source: peripheral blood, taken 28 days after the second AZD1222 dose.

The CDR3 sequence is CASSVEPGIGTEAFF. The CDR3 coding sequence is TGTGCCAGCAGCGTAGAGCCGGGGATCGGAACTGAAGCTTTCTTT. V is TRBV9 and J is TRBJ1-1; D is unresolved. Germline CDR1 SGDLS, CDR2 YYNGEE. CDR3 length equals 15 residues. The V gene lost 0 bases and the J gene lost 5 bases, with 14 bases spanning the gap. The full variable domain, rest sourced from reference TRBV9 and TRBJ1-1, is DSGVTQTPKHLITATGQRVTLRCSPRSGDLSVYWYQQSLDQGLQFLIQYYNGEERAKGNILERFSAQQFPDLHSELNLSSLELGDSALYFCASSVEPGIGTEAFFGQGTRLTVV.